The 21 T cell receptor beta chains below come from one sample, sequenced in a study of post-analysis software for immune sequencing data. These receptors have no known antigen. General study findings and limits: Roughly 5 TRBV segments, TRBV5-6, TRBV5-1 and TRBV20-1 among them, were found more frequent in patients than controls.

Tagging with unique molecular identifiers was a feature of the TCR beta cDNA libraries. Via MiXCR, TCRdb re-called the PCR reads, giving one row per CDR3 protein. The sample lists some 890,000 distinct CDR3 sequences, about 53% seen once, with approximately 4.2% in the top ten. Sequenced: blood. These receptors all come from a girl between 5 and 17 years old with multiple sclerosis.

V is TRBV7-9 and J is TRBJ2-3, with 16 bases fitting TRBD2. CDR3 length: 19 amino acids. CDR1 SEHNR and CDR2 FQNEAQ come from the germline V gene (reference sequence). The junction had 12 bases not matched to a gene; V was cut back by 5 bases and J by 4 bases. This chain's CDR3 is CASSIGAGLAGGPADTQYF. CDR3 in DNA: TGTGCCAGCAGCATAGGTGCGGGACTAGCGGGAGGGCCCGCAGATACGCAGTATTTT.

The chain uses TRBV5-1 and TRBJ2-3, with TRBD1 matching over 7 bases. With 0 bases clipped from V and 5 bases from J, the junction kept 6 bases outside the gene matches. The CDR3 contains 15 residues. Per germline, CDR1 SGHRS and CDR2 YFSETQ. CDR3 DNA: TGCGCCAGCAGCTTGGTTAGAGGGGGCAGAGATACGCAGTATTTT. Translated, it gives CASSLVRGGRDTQYF.

This clonotype was recorded a few times. The V and J genes are TRBV18 and TRBJ2-7; D is possibly TRBD1 (6 bases). The CDR3 sequence is 15 residues long. Germline lookup yields CDR1 KGHSH and CDR2 LQKENI. Trimming shortened V by 1 base and J by 5 bases, and 15 bases separated the two germline ends. The CDR3 loop is CASSPLAGAQNEQYF. The DNA for the CDR3 is TGTGCCAGCTCACCACTAGCAGGGGCTCAAAACGAGCAGTACTTC.

V and J are TRBV15 and TRBJ2-7, with 10 bases that match TRBD1. This CDR3 has 17 amino acids. V shed 1 base and J 5 bases; nucleotides not matched to a gene: 11. Germline loops: CDR1 LNHNV, CDR2 YYDKDF (reference sequence). As DNA, the CDR3 is TGTGCCACCAGCAGAGGGGGACAGGGGTCGAGAGTCCACGAGCAGTACTTC. Its protein product is CATSRGGQGSRVHEQYF.

The chain links TRBV2 to TRBJ2-3; D call uncertain. The CDR3 covers 17 residues. Per germline, CDR1 SNHLY and CDR2 FYNNEI. V gave up 0 bases and J gave up 4 bases, with 17 bases separating them. CDR3 loop: CASSEAPKTDSPDTQYF. The CDR3, as DNA: TGTGCCAGCAGTGAAGCCCCCAAAACCGACTCCCCAGATACGCAGTATTTT.

V gene TRBV20-1 combines with J gene TRBJ2-2, with D uncertain. V was shortened by 0 bases and J by 6 bases, with 11 bases between the two germline ends. Germline V gene lookup returns CDR1 DFQATT and CDR2 SNEGSKA (reference sequence). This CDR3 has 14 residues. The CDR3 here is CSARESLLSGELFF. For the CDR3, the DNA is TGCAGTGCTAGAGAGAGTCTATTATCCGGGGAGCTGTTTTTT.

This clonotype was counted between two and nine times. The V gene is TRBV29-1, the J gene TRBJ2-3; unclear D gene. This CDR3 contains 14 residues. Germline CDR1 SQVTM, CDR2 ANQGSEA. V was trimmed by 5 bases and J by 2 bases, leaving 14 bases between them. The CDR3 DNA sequence: TGCAGCGTTACCGAAATCCAACTCACAGATACGCAGTATTTT. Its protein is CSVTEIQLTDTQYF.

This clonotype has just a few counts. This chain joins TRBV5-1 and TRBJ2-3; 7 bases are a match to TRBD2. The CDR3 contains 15 residues. V dropped 1 base and J dropped 4; count of bases not matched to a gene: 6. Germline V gene sequence: CDR1 SGHRS, CDR2 YFSETQ. CDR3 amino acids: CASSLLAGAADTQYF. The CDR3 coding sequence is TGCGCCAGCAGCTTGTTGGCGGGAGCGGCAGATACGCAGTATTTT.

This clonotype was detected once. J is TRBJ1-6 and V is TRBV2; TRBD1 aligns across 10 bases. The CDR3 is 16 residues long. V lost 8 bases, J lost 6 bases, and 10 bases stayed unmatched. Germline assignment: CDR1 SNHLY and CDR2 FYNNEI. The CDR3 DNA reads as TGTGCCAGCGTATGGGACAGGGGTAGTGGTAATTCACCCCTCCACTTT. Residues: CASVWDRGSGNSPLHF.

J is TRBJ2-1 and V is TRBV7-6, with 9 bases that match TRBD1. V lost 2 bases, J lost 7 bases, and 18 bases stayed unmatched. Germline CDR1 reads SGHVS; CDR2 reads FNYEAQ. This CDR3 region has 19 residues. The CDR3 loop is CASSLLPGQGLTRGNEQFF. CDR3 DNA sequence: TGTGCCAGCAGCTTATTACCGGGACAGGGCCTAACCAGGGGGAATGAGCAGTTCTTC.

The gene calls are TRBV12-3 or TRBV12-4 and TRBJ2-7; 7 bases fit TRBD2. The CDR3 sequence is 15 residues long. Unmatched junction bases numbered 7, after V lost 5 bases and J lost 0 bases. The CDR3 DNA sequence: TGTGCCAGCAGTCGTGGGGCTAGCGGCTCCTACGAGCAGTACTTC. Protein product: CASSRGASGSYEQYF.

This clonotype occurred once. This chain joins TRBV20-1 and TRBJ2-7; either TRBD1 or TRBD2 may fit D (5 bases each). CDR1 DFQATT and CDR2 SNEGSKA come from the germline V gene (reference sequence). Trimming took 6 bases from V and 0 from J, leaving 12 bases between them. The CDR3 sequence is 13 residues long. CDR3: CSAGGHSSYEQYF. The CDR3 DNA reads as TGCAGTGCAGGAGGACACAGCTCCTACGAGCAGTACTTC.

The chain combines TRBV20-1 with TRBJ1-1, with D uncertain. V was cut by 3 bases and J by 3 bases, with 11 bases left in between. Germline V gives CDR1 DFQATT, CDR2 SNEGSKA (reference sequence). This CDR3 is 13 amino acids long. The CDR3: CSASPGLDTEAFF. The CDR3 coding sequence is TGCAGTGCTAGTCCGGGGTTGGACACTGAAGCTTTCTTT.

This chain joins TRBV7-3 and TRBJ1-2; D unresolved. V was trimmed by 5 bases and J by 3 bases, leaving 13 bases between them. Germline V gene lookup returns CDR1 SGHTA and CDR2 FQGTGA. This CDR3 contains 14 residues. The CDR3 region is CASSPGGPYYGYTF. CDR3 coding DNA: TGTGCCAGCAGCCCGGGCGGGCCTTACTATGGCTACACCTTC. The whole variable domain, remainder taken from reference TRBV7-3 and TRBJ1-2, is GAGVSQTPSNKVTEKGKYVELRCDPISGHTALYWYRQSLGQGPEFLIYFQGTGAADDSGLPNDRFFAVRPEGSVSTLKIQRTERGDSAVYLCASSPGGPYYGYTFGSGTRLTVV.

The chain recombines TRBV5-1 with TRBJ2-3; 12 bases align to TRBD2. The CDR3 contains 16 residues. Germline lookup yields CDR1 SGHRS and CDR2 YFSETQ. The V and J ends lost 0 bases and 5 bases, in that order; junction bases with no gene match: 4. The CDR3 DNA is TGCGCCAGCAGCTTGGGACTAGCGGGAGTAGGAGATACGCAGTATTTT. Amino acid sequence: CASSLGLAGVGDTQYF.

This clonotype was detected a few times. The chain employs TRBV19 and TRBJ2-7; D not certain. CDR1 is LNHDA and CDR2 is SQIVND in the germline V gene (reference sequence). This CDR3 has 14 amino acids. With 3 bases removed from V and 2 bases from J, the gap between germline ends came to 11 bases. This CDR3 reads CASSILAGPYEQYF. The DNA of the CDR3 is TGTGCCAGTAGTATTTTGGCAGGTCCCTACGAGCAGTACTTC.

This clonotype came up a few times. V is TRBV29-1 and J is TRBJ2-2; D unclear. The CDR3 runs 13 residues. Germline CDR1 SQVTM, CDR2 ANQGSEA. Trimming cost V 7 bases and J 1 base, with 10 bases left between them. DNA for the CDR3: TGCAGCGCCGGATGGGGGAACACCGGGGAGCTGTTTTTT. This translates into CSAGWGNTGELFF.

This clonotype was detected once. This chain uses TRBV28 with TRBJ1-6; D gene ambiguous. V was cut by 6 bases and J by 0 bases, with 12 bases left in between. Germline CDR1 reads MDHEN; CDR2 reads SYDVKM. The CDR3 is made up of 16 amino acids. The CDR3 region is CASRPGLGSYNSPLHF. The CDR3 nucleotides are TGTGCCAGCAGACCCGGACTGGGCTCCTATAATTCACCCCTCCACTTT.

The rearrangement joins TRBV7-6 to TRBJ2-2; D uncertain. V was trimmed by 1 base and J by 8 bases, leaving 17 bases between them. CDR1 is SGHVS, CDR2 FNYEAQ, per germline. There are 16 residues in the CDR3. The CDR3 loop is CASSLGSSFYGGELFF. The CDR3 region has the DNA TGTGCCAGCAGCTTAGGAAGTAGCTTTTACGGGGGGGAGCTGTTTTTT. Full variable domain (missing parts from reference TRBV7-6 and TRBJ2-2): GAGVSQSPRYKVTKRGQDVALRCDPISGHVSLYWYRQALGQGPEFLTYFNYEAQQDKSGLPNDRFSAERPEGSISTLTIQRTEQRDSAMYRCASSLGSSFYGGELFFGEGSRLTVL.

The V gene is TRBV7-2, the J gene TRBJ2-1; 12 bases fit TRBD2. With 3 bases clipped from V and 4 bases from J, the junction kept 7 bases outside the gene matches. Germline V gene lookup returns CDR1 SGHTA and CDR2 FQGNSA. This CDR3 has 17 amino acids. The CDR3 sequence: CASSFGLAGTPYNEQFF. The CDR3 DNA reads as TGTGCCAGCAGCTTCGGACTAGCGGGAACCCCTTACAATGAGCAGTTCTTC.

The rearrangement joins TRBV7-8 to TRBJ2-5; the match to TRBD2 covers 11 bases. The CDR3 covers 15 residues. J lost 5 bases, V lost 6 bases, and 8 bases had no gene match. Germline lookup yields CDR1 SGHVS and CDR2 FQNEAQ. DNA for the CDR3: TGTGCCAGCAGTCTCACTAGCGGGAGTCGTGAGACCCAGTACTTC. Its translation: CASSLTSGSRETQYF.